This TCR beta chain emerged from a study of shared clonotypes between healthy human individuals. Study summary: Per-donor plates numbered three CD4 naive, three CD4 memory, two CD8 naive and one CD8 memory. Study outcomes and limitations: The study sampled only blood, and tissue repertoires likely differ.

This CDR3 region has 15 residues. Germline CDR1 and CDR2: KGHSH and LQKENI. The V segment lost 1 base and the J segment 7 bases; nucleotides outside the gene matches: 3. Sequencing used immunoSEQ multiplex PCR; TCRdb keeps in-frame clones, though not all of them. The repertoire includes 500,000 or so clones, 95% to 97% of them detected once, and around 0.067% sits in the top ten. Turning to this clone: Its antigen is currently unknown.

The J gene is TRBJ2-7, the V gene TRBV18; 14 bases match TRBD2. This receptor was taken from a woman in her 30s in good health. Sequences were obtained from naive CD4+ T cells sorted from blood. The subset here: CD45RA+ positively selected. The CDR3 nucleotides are TGTGCCAGCTCACCACTGGGACTAGCGGGAGATGAGCAGTACTTC. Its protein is CASSPLGLAGDEQYF.